Presented here are 12 T cell receptor beta chains from one specimen sequenced in a study of blood T cells in healthy people across ages. Using a J-beta primer mix together with a sample-barcoded 5' primer, a second PCR was run for roughly 6 to 12 cycles. One entry per CDR3 protein, called by TCRdb with MiXCR from the 5' RACE reads. The sample lists approximately 770,000 distinct CDR3 sequences, more than 45% occurring once. The sequencing sample was made of blood. These receptors all come from a man aged 25-45 years in good health.

The chain is built from TRBV15 and TRBJ1-1, with D perhaps matching TRBD1 (5 bases). The CDR3 loop spans 13 amino acids. Germline lookup yields CDR1 LNHNV and CDR2 YYDKDF (reference sequence). The V and J ends lost 1 base and 5 bases respectively, with 8 bases between them. In DNA form, the CDR3 reads TGTGCCACCAGCAGAGTAGGGGATACTGAAGCTTTCTTT. This encodes CATSRVGDTEAFF. Supplemented by reference TRBV15 and TRBJ1-1, the full variable domain reads DAMVIQNPRYQVTQFGKPVTLSCSQTLNHNVMYWYQQKSSQAPKLLFHYYDKDFNNEADTPDNFQSRRPNTSFCFLDIRSPGLGDTAMYLCATSRVGDTEAFFGQGTRLTVV.

This sequence joins TRBV6-2 or TRBV6-3 and TRBJ2-7; 10 bases are a match to TRBD2. The J segment lost 4 bases and the V segment lost 2 bases, leaving 2 bases of the junction unmatched. The CDR3 consists of 14 residues. Germline V gene lookup returns CDR1 MNHEY and CDR2 SVGEGT. This CDR3 is CASSYVAGGYEQYF. The CDR3 DNA reads as TGTGCCAGCAGTTACGTAGCGGGAGGATACGAGCAGTACTTC.

The V gene is TRBV20-1, the J gene TRBJ2-7; D uncertain. V lost 3 bases, J lost 2 bases, and 14 bases lay in between. The CDR3 spans 14 residues. Per the germline V gene, CDR1 is DFQATT and CDR2 is SNEGSKA (reference sequence). Written as DNA, the CDR3 is TGCAGTGCTAGCGGTGGGGTGAAGACCTACGAGCAGTACTTC. Its translation: CSASGGVKTYEQYF.

This clonotype was seen a few times. This chain joins TRBV3-1 and TRBJ2-5; D uncertain. This CDR3 spans 14 amino acids. Germline V CDR1 and CDR2: LGHDT, YNNKEL (reference sequence). V was trimmed by 1 base and J by 1 base, leaving 7 bases between them. DNA of the CDR3: TGTGCCAGCAGCCAAGGAAGCATCCAAGAGACCCAGTACTTC. The encoded protein is CASSQGSIQETQYF.

This chain joins TRBV4-3 and TRBJ2-7, with TRBD1 identical over 9 bases. The germline V gene encodes CDR1 LGHNA and CDR2 YSLEER. The ends lost 1 base at V and 3 bases at J; junction bases unmatched: 4. The CDR3 contains 15 residues. CDR3 residues: CASSQVPGQGYEQYF. For the CDR3, the DNA is TGCGCCAGCAGCCAAGTCCCGGGACAGGGCTACGAGCAGTACTTC.

The genes are TRBV7-2 and TRBJ2-5; 11 nucleotides match TRBD1. This CDR3 has 15 residues. V shed 7 bases, J shed 5 bases, and the junction held 9 bases outside the gene matches. From germline, CDR1 is SGHTA and CDR2 FQGNSA. The CDR3 region is CASIPGQGVWETQYF. The CDR3 coding sequence is TGTGCCAGCATCCCGGGACAGGGGGTATGGGAGACCCAGTACTTC.

This clonotype has only a few counts. This chain joins TRBV6-2 or TRBV6-3 and TRBJ2-1; D call uncertain. Germline loops: CDR1 MNHEY, CDR2 SVGEGT. V gave up 2 bases and J gave up 10 bases, with 6 bases separating them. CDR3 size: 11 residues. The DNA for the CDR3 is TGTGCCAGCAGTTACCCCACGGAGCAGTTCTTC. Amino acid sequence: CASSYPTEQFF.

This chain links TRBV29-1 with TRBJ2-1; D unclear. The CDR3 loop spans 15 amino acids. The germline CDR1 and CDR2 sequences are SQVTM and ANQGSEA. Trimming removed 1 base from V and 0 bases from J, with 10 bases in between. CDR3 protein: CSVEGVRYSYNEQFF. CDR3 nucleotide sequence: TGCAGCGTTGAAGGGGTCAGGTACTCCTACAATGAGCAGTTCTTC.

This sequence joins TRBV18 and TRBJ2-4, with D perhaps TRBD2 (6 bases). Germline-derived CDR1 and CDR2 are KGHSH and LQKENI. V shed 2 bases and J shed 11 bases, with 19 bases lying between them. This CDR3 region has 15 residues. The CDR3 sequence is CASSPSGDYGGVQYF. Here the CDR3 DNA reads TGTGCCAGCTCACCATCGGGCGACTACGGCGGGGTTCAGTACTTC.

The CDR3 nucleotides read TGCGCCAGCAGCTCAGTCCCGGGACAGGGGTCAAGCTATGGCTACACCTTC. This encodes CASSSVPGQGSSYGYTF. The rearrangement joins TRBV5-1 to TRBJ1-2; 10 bases map to TRBD1. The CDR3 has 17 residues. V dropped 3 bases and J dropped 4; count of bases not matched to a gene: 12. Per germline, CDR1 SGHRS and CDR2 YFSETQ. The variable domain in full, with the rest retrieved from reference TRBV5-1 and TRBJ1-2, is KAGVTQTPRYLIKTRGQQVTLSCSPISGHRSVSWYQQTPGQGLQFLFEYFSETQRNKGNFPGRFSGRQFSNSRSEMNVSTLELGDSALYLCASSSVPGQGSSYGYTFGSGTRLTVV.

This chain connects TRBV6-2 or TRBV6-3 to TRBJ2-7, with a possible D match to TRBD2 (5 bases). The CDR3 spans 16 residues. Trimming cost V 2 bases and J 3 bases, with 17 bases left between them. Germline V gene lookup returns CDR1 MNHEY and CDR2 SVGEGT. This CDR3 is CASSYDREGGYYEQYF. In DNA, the CDR3 is TGTGCCAGCAGTTACGACCGAGAGGGCGGTTACTACGAGCAGTACTTC.

The chain employs TRBV29-1 and TRBJ1-1; 7 nucleotides align to TRBD1. Trimming cost V 5 bases and J 4 bases; bases outside gene matches: 7. Germline CDR1 is SQVTM and CDR2 is ANQGSEA. CDR3 length: 13 amino acids. CDR3 DNA: TGCAGCGTTACCCTTCCAGGGGGCACTGAAGCTTTCTTT. This translates into CSVTLPGGTEAFF.